This T cell receptor beta chain was documented in a study of blood T cell repertoires in COVID-19. The repertoire was sequenced with immunoSEQ multiplex PCR; TCRdb's copy has only in-frame clones and lacks some. The profile shows some 120,000 clones, approximately 86% of them singletons. The germline CDR1 and CDR2 sequences are MNHNY and SVGAGI (reference sequence). The CDR3 has 11 amino acids. The V gene lost 5 bases and the J gene lost 3 bases, with 5 bases spanning the gap. The sequenced material came from peripheral blood. This receptor was identified in a woman between 45 and 60 years old with active or convalescent COVID-19. The chain uses TRBV6-6 and TRBJ2-7; D not resolved. The CDR3 sequence is CASSRLYEQYF. CDR3 bases: TGTGCCAGCAGTCGACTCTACGAGCAGTACTTC.